This T cell receptor beta chain was found in a study of cytomegalovirus exposure and HLA in healthy donors. Whole-study findings and limits: A later analysis found that most CMV-associated TCR beta chains appeared HLA-restricted. A missense DCLRE1C variant was associated with V- and J-gene trimming of TCR beta chains in a later analysis, and an independent cohort replicated the association.

Points on this clone: Its specificity is not known.

Unmatched junction bases numbered 4, after V lost 1 base and J lost 4 bases. The CDR3 has 15 residues. Germline V gene sequence: CDR1 KGHSH, CDR2 LQKENI. Researchers ran the PCR with 60 Vbeta and 13 Jbeta primers. In the original analysis: A later analysis tallied tens of millions of unique TCR beta chains, around 10 million of them shared. Repertoires were generated with immunoSEQ multiplex PCR, while TCRdb's copy carries only in-frame clones and drops some. V, J and clone size derive from that table, while D and trimming were established from the DNA sequence. The data show more than 120,000 clones, around 75% seen once.

This chain uses TRBV18 with TRBJ1-2; the match to TRBD1 covers 9 bases. This sequence originates from a woman in her 30s in good health and CMV-seronegative. The sequenced sample consisted of PBMCs. DNA for the CDR3: TGTGCCAGCTCACCACGACAGGGGGGTAGCTATGGCTACACCTTC. This codes for CASSPRQGGSYGYTF.